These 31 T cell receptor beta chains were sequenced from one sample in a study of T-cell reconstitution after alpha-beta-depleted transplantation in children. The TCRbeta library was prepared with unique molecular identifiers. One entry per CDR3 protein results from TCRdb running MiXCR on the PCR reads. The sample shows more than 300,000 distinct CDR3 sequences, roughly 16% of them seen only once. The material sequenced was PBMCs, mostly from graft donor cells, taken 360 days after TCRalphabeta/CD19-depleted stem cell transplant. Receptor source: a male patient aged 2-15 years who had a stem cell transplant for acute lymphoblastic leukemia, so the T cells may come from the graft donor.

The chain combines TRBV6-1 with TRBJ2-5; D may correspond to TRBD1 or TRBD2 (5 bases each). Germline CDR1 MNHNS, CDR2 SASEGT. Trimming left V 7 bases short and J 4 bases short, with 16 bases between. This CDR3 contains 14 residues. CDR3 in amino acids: CASTLRDPRETQYF. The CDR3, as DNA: TGTGCCAGCACCCTTCGGGACCCTCGAGAGACCCAGTACTTC.

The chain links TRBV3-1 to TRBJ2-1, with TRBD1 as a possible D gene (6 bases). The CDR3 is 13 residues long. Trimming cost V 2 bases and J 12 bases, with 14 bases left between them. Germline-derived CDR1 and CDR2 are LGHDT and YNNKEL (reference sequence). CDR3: CASSQLTGMWQFF. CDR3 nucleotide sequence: TGTGCCAGCAGCCAACTCACAGGGATGTGGCAGTTCTTC.

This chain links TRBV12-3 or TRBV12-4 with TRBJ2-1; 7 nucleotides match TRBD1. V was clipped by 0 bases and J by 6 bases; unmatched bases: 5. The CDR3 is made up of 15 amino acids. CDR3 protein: CASSLAGTALNEQFF. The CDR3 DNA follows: TGTGCCAGCAGTTTAGCTGGGACAGCTCTCAATGAGCAGTTCTTC.

CDR3 protein: CASSPGTGVFGQYF. In DNA form, the CDR3 reads TGTGCCAGCTCACCAGGGACAGGGGTCTTCGGGCAGTACTTC. This chain connects TRBV18 to TRBJ2-7; 10 bases line up with TRBD1. Germline loops: CDR1 KGHSH, CDR2 LQKENI. V was pared by 2 bases and J by 9 bases, with 7 bases of the junction left unmatched. This CDR3 spans 14 amino acids.

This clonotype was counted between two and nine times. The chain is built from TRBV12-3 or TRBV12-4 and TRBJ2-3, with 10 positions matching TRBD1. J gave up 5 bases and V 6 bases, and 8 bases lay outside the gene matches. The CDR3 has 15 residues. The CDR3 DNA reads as TGTGCCAGCAGCCGATCCCGGGACAGGGGAGATACGCAGTATTTT. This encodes CASSRSRDRGDTQYF.

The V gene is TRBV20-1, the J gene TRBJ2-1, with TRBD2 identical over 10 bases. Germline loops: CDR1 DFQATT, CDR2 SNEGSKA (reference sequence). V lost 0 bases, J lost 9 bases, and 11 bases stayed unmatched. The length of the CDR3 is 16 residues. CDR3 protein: CSARDPKSSGSGEQFF. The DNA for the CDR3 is TGCAGTGCTAGAGATCCGAAATCTAGCGGGAGTGGTGAGCAGTTCTTC.

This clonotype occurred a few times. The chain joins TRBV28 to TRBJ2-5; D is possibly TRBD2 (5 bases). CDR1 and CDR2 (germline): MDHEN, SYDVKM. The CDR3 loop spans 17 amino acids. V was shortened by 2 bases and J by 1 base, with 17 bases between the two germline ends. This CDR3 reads CASSLGSSGLGQETQYF. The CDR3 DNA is TGTGCCAGCAGTTTAGGGTCCAGCGGACTTGGCCAAGAGACCCAGTACTTC.

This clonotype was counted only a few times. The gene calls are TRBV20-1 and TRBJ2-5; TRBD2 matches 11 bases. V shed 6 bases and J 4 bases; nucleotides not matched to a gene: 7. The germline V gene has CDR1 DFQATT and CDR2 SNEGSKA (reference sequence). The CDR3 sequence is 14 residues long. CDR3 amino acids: CSAPVAGGPETQYF. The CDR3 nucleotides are TGCAGTGCCCCCGTAGCGGGAGGGCCAGAGACCCAGTACTTC.

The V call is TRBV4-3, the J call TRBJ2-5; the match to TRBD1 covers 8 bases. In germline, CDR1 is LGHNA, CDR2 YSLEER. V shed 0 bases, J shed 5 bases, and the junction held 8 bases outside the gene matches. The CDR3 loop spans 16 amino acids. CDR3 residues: CASSQDPYRGVETQYF. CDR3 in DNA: TGCGCCAGCAGCCAAGACCCCTACAGGGGGGTGGAGACCCAGTACTTC.

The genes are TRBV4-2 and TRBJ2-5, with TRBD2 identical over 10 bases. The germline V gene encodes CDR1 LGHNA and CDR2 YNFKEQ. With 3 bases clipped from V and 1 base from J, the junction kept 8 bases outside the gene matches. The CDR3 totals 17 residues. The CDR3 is CASSQKATSGFQETQYF. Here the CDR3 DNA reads TGTGCCAGCAGCCAGAAAGCGACTAGCGGGTTCCAAGAGACCCAGTACTTC.

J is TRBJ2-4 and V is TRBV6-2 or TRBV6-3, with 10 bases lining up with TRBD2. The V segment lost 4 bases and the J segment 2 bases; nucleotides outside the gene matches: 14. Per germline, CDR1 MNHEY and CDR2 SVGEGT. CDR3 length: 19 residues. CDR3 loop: CASSFSGRALIEPKNIQYF. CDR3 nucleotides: TGTGCCAGCAGTTTCAGCGGGAGGGCCCTCATTGAGCCCAAAAACATTCAGTACTTC.

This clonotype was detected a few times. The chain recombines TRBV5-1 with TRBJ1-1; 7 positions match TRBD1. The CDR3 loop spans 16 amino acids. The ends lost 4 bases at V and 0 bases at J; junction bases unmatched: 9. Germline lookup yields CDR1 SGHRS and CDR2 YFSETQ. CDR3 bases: TGCGCCAGCAGCCCTCGACAGGGTGGCGTGAACACTGAAGCTTTCTTT. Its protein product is CASSPRQGGVNTEAFF.

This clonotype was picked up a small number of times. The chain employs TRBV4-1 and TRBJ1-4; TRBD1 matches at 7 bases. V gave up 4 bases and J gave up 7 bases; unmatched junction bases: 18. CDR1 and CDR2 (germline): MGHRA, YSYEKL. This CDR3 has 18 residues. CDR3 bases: TGCGCCAGCAGCCGCTACGACAGGGAGGGGGGGCAAGGTGAAAAACTGTTTTTT. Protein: CASSRYDREGGQGEKLFF.

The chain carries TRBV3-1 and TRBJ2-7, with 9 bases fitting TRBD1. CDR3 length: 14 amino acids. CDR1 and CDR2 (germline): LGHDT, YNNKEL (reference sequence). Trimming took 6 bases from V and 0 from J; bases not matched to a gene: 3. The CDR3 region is CASRGQGHSYEQYF. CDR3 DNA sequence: TGTGCCAGCAGGGGACAGGGACACTCCTACGAGCAGTACTTC.

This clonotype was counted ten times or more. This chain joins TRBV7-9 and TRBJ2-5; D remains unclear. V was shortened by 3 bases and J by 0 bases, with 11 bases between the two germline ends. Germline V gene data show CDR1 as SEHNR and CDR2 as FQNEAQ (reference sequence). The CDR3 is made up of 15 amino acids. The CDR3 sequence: CASSFATAYQETQYF. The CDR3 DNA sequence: TGTGCCAGCAGCTTTGCCACGGCGTACCAAGAGACCCAGTACTTC.

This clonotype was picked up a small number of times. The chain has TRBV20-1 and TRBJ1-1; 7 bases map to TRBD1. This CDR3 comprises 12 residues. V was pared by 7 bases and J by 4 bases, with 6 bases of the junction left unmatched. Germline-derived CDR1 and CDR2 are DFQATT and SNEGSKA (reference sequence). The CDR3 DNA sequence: TGCAGTGGAAGGGGGCTTCCCACTGAAGCTTTCTTT. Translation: CSGRGLPTEAFF.

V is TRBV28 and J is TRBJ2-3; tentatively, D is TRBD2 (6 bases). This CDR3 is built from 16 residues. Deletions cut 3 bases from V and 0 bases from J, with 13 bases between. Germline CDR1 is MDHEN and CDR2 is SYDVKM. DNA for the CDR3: TGTGCCAGCAGTTTCTGGCGGGACGGAAGCACAGATACGCAGTATTTT. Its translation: CASSFWRDGSTDTQYF. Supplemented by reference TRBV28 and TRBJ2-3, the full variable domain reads DVKVTQSSRYLVKRTGEKVFLECVQDMDHENMFWYRQDPGLGLRLIYFSYDVKMKEKGDIPEGYSVSREKKERFSLILESASTNQTSMYLCASSFWRDGSTDTQYFGPGTRLTVL.

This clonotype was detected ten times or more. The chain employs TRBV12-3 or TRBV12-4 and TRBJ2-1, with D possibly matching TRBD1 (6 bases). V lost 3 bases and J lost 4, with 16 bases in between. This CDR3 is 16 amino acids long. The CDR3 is CASSLNRVGGYNEQFF. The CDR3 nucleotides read TGTGCCAGCAGTTTGAACAGGGTGGGTGGATACAATGAGCAGTTCTTC.

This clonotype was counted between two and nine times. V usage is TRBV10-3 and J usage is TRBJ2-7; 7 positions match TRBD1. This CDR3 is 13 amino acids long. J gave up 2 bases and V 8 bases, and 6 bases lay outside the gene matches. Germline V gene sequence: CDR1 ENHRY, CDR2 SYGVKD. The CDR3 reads CAIGTALTYEQYF. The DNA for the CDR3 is TGTGCCATCGGGACAGCCCTCACCTACGAGCAGTACTTC.

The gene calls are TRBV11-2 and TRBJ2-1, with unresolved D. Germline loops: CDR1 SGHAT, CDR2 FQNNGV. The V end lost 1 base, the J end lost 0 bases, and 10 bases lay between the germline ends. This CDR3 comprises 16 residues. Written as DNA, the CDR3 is TGTGCCAGCAGCTTAGCTCCCTTGAGCTCCTACAATGAGCAGTTCTTC. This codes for CASSLAPLSSYNEQFF.

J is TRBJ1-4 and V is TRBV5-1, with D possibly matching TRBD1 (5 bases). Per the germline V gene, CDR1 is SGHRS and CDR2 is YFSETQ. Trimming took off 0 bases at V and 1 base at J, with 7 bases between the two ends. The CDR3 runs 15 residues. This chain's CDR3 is CASSLDTGTNEKLFF. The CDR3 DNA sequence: TGCGCCAGCAGCTTGGATACAGGAACTAATGAAAAACTGTTTTTT.

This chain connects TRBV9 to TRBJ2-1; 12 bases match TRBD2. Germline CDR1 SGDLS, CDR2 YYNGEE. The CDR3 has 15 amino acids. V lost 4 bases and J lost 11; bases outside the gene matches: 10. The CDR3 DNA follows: TGTGCCAGCAGCTCGGGACTAGCGGGCCCCCCTCAGCAGTTCTTC. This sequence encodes CASSSGLAGPPQQFF.

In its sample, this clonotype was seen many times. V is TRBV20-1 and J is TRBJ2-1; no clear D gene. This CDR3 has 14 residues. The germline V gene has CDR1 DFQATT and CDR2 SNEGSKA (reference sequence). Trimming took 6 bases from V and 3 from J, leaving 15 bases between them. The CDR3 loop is CSAPDQAHYNEQFF. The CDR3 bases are TGCAGTGCCCCTGACCAAGCCCACTACAATGAGCAGTTCTTC.

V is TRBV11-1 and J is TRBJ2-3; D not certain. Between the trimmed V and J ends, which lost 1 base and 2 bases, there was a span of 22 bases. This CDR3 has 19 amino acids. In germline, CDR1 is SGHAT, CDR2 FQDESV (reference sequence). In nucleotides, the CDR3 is TGTGCCAGCAGCTTAGTAATTTCTCGGGTTTGGTGGAACACAGATACGCAGTATTTT. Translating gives CASSLVISRVWWNTDTQYF. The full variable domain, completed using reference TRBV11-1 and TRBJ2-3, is EAEVAQSPRYKITEKSQAVAFWCDPISGHATLYWYRQILGQGPELLVQFQDESVVDDSQLPKDRFSAERLKGVDSTLKIQPAELGDSAMYLCASSLVISRVWWNTDTQYFGPGTRLTVL.

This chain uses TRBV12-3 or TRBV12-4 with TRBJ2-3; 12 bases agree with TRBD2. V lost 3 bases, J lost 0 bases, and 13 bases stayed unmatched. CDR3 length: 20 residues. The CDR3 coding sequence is TGTGCCAGCAGTTTGAAGTCTCGACTAGCGGGAGAGATTAGCACAGATACGCAGTATTTT. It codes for CASSLKSRLAGEISTDTQYF.

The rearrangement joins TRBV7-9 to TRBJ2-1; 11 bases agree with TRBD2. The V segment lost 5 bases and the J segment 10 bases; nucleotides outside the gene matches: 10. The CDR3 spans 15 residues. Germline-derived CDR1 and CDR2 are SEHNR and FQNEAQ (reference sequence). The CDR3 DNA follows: TGTGCCAGCAGCCCCCCGGGTAGCGGGAGGGGCGAGCAGTTCTTC. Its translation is CASSPPGSGRGEQFF.

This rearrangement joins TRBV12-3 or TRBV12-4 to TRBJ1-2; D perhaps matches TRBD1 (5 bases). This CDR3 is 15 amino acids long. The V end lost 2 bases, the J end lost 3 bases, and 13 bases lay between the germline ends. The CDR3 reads CASSLNTGIDYGYTF. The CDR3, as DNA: TGTGCCAGCAGTTTAAATACAGGAATTGACTATGGCTACACCTTC.

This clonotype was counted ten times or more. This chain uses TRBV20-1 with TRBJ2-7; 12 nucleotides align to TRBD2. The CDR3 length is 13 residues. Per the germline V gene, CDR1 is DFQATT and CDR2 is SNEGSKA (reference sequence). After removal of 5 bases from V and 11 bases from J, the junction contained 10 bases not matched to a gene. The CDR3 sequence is CSAATSGSHQEYF. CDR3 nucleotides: TGCAGTGCTGCGACTAGCGGGAGTCATCAAGAGTACTTC.

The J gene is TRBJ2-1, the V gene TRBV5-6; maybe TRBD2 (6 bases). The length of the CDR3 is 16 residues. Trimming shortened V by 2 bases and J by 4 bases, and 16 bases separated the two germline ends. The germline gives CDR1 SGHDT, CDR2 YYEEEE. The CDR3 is CASSLLGRTDYNEQFF. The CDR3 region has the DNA TGTGCCAGCAGCTTACTCGGGAGAACGGATTACAATGAGCAGTTCTTC.

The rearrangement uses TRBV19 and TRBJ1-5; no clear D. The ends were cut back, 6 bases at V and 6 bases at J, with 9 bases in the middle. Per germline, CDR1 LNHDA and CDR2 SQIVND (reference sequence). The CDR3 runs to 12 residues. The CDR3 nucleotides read TGTGCCAGTAGCGACTTGGGTCAGCCCCAGCATTTT. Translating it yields CASSDLGQPQHF.

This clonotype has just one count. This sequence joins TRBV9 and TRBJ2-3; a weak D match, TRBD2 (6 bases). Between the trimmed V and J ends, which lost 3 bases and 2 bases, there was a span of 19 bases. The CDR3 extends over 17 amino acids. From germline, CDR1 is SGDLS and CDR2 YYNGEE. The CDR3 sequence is CASSAPWRGPYTDTQYF. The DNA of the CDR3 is TGTGCCAGCAGCGCCCCCTGGAGGGGTCCTTACACAGATACGCAGTATTTT.